This TCR beta chain was profiled in a study of T cells after yellow fever vaccination. The trim removed 0 bases at V and 6 bases at J, leaving 8 bases unmatched. The germline V gene has CDR1 SGHVS and CDR2 FQNEAQ. The CDR3 is made up of 16 amino acids. TCRdb itself ran the 5' RACE reads through MiXCR, one entry per CDR3 protein. The sample has 300,000 to 400,000 distinct CDR3 sequences; around 3.9% are singletons. Many counts were recorded for this clonotype. This chain links TRBV7-8 with TRBJ2-1; 7 nucleotides agree with TRBD2. The source material was PBMCs, sampled 5 days after the yellow fever booster vaccination. This TCR was recovered from a man younger than 35 who received the YFV17D yellow fever vaccine. The chain's CDR3 is CASSLAHGGSVNEQFF. In nucleotides, the CDR3 is TGTGCCAGCAGCTTAGCGCACGGGGGGTCGGTCAATGAGCAGTTCTTC.